This paragraph reports one T cell receptor beta chain. Its antigen specificity is not known. Base quality data are lacking; no much larger clone is found one base away. The entry originates in a study of CD8+CD57+ T cells in acquired aplastic anemia (dated 2018 in TCRdb). Study-level background: DNA extracted from sorted CD4+ and CD8+ cells had a mean of 3.2 ug, with a range of 0.2 to 27.4 ug. CD8+CD57+ expansion was defined as a frequency above the mean frequency observed in healthy subjects.

The CDR3 runs 15 residues from the cysteine to the phenylalanine. Just CDR3 DNA is preserved here, 45 bases in frame from base 1. The junction carries 9 bases between V and J, which are trimmed by 0 bases and 0 bases respectively. CDR1 and CDR2, per the germline V gene, are MNHEY and SVGEGT. TCR beta VDJ combination and CDR3 sequence profiling used genomic DNA as the template. TCR repertoire sequencing was run on an Illumina HiSeq 2000. Regarding the original processing steps: Repertoire assessment relied on Simpson's diversity index, CDR3 size and DJ length profiles, and TRBV/TRBJ rearrangement plots. The most abundant DNA sequence in the deep sequencing data was taken as the immunodominant clone. CDR3 amino acid sequences were screened for sharing across subjects and compared with published repertoires and the VDJdb database. The public reads were run again by TCRdb, first through fastp at Q25 and then through MiXCR, and only productive beta chains were kept. All rows with the same CDR3 protein become a single entry with the most common DNA and genes. These V and J calls are TCRdb output, not the study's own analysis. A total of about 240,000 distinct CDR3 sequences appear in this sample, around 45% of them only once. The ten largest clones capture less than 9% of the sample.

Patients chosen for sequencing had shown expansion of CD8+CD57+ cells by flow cytometry. All patients had severe acquired aplastic anemia diagnosed by International Study of Aplastic Anemia and Agranulocytosis and Camitta criteria. No therapy had been received by the patients at the time of blood sampling. TCR repertoires of sorted CD4+ and CD8+ blood T cells from severe aplastic anemia patients and healthy subjects were deep-sequenced in the study. Patients were enrolled under clinicaltrials.gov protocols 00001620, 01623167, 00001397, 00071045, 00081523 and 00961064 in the USA. Ficoll-Paque density gradient centrifugation was used to isolate peripheral blood mononuclear cells. CD4+ and CD8+ T cells were sorted by FACS or magnetic beads before DNA extraction. What the study reported, not specific to this receptor: Patients and healthy controls showed no significant difference in CD8+ Simpson's diversity (P=0.060). Although around 30 CD8+ CDR3 sequences were shared by patients and controls, these sequences appeared highly expressed in patients and within the immunodominant clones of patients.

The TCR sequence derives from a human donor with aplastic anemia. Here the chain combines TRBV6-2 or TRBV6-3 and TRBJ2-7; the D gene is not confidently resolved. The sample taken for sequencing was sorted CD4+, CD8+, or CD8+CD57+ T cells (not recorded which) from PBMCs. At the DNA level, the sequence is TGTGCCAGCAGTTACTCCCAGGCGAGCTCCTACGAGCAGTACTTC. Translated, this gives CASSYSQASSYEQYF.